This TCR beta chain is from a study of T-cell memory formation after mild COVID-19. The CDR3 runs 14 residues. Germline V gene lookup returns CDR1 MDHEN and CDR2 SYDVKM. V lost 3 bases and J lost 7, with 13 bases in between. This clonotype was detected only a few times. A single record per CDR3 protein comes from TCRdb applying MiXCR to the 5' RACE reads. The sample lists 65,000 to 100,000 distinct CDR3 sequences; roughly 13% were seen once. This TCR was sampled from a man aged 18-30 years who had mild COVID-19 (a few samples of this study predate the infection). Cell type and time point are not known. The chain is built from TRBV28 and TRBJ2-1, with D maybe TRBD2 (5 bases). The sample comprised PBMCs or a T cell subset sorted from them (not recorded which). The CDR3 coding sequence is TGTGCCAGCAGTTTTAGAACTAGGACGAATGAGCAGTTCTTC. This encodes CASSFRTRTNEQFF.